This is a list of T cell receptor beta chains from one sample in a study of response to subunit inactivated influenza vaccine. MiXCR was run by TCRdb on the RT-PCR reads, yielding one entry per CDR3 protein. This sample has 500,000 to 600,000 distinct CDR3 sequences, with roughly 10% found just once. Sequencing was performed on PBMCs from blood, taken on the day of vaccination. These receptors were collected from a middle-aged man who received an inactivated influenza vaccine. CDR3s leave out the opening cysteine and the closing phenylalanine or tryptophan. The order of the fields is V gene, CDR3 protein.

>TRBV7-2
ASSQESGAAYEQY
>TRBV10-3
AISAFLFAGVNTGELF
>TRBV5-1
ASSLVWGPYEQY
>TRBV27
ASSFHRDGYGYT
>TRBV20-1
SAPTSGSQETQY
>TRBV10-1
ASRGRRSGANVLT
>TRBV5-1
ASSLVPPGLSGSLQETQY
>TRBV7-9
AIRTANTGELF
>TRBV7-2
ASSLSSGRISYEQY
>TRBV29-1
SAGGAGAPNTEAF
>TRBV28
ASSPDWDTEAF
>TRBV20-1
SARDVLAGLLGGELF
>TRBV10-3
AISELAGGREQY
>TRBV7-9
ASSNRAPTGELF
>TRBV6-5
ASSYSFPGGLMDGYT
>TRBV28
ASSYTGQGNHEQY
>TRBV6-7
AISSRRTVGSGANVLT
>TRBV30
AWTLMEGETQY
>TRBV20-1
SAPDRERSEKLF
>TRBV10-3
AISVGRGGLSDTQY
>TRBV20-1
SAAPMGDSPLH
>TRBV12-3/TRBV12-4
ASIRASQNTGELF
>TRBV7-6
ASSRIGGGSLYNEQF
>TRBV7-2
ASSLEGGSYNSPLH
>TRBV12-3/TRBV12-4
ASTPQTGVPGELF
>TRBV29-1
SVEEVTGEEQF
>TRBV4-1
ASSHQGGGARTGELF
>TRBV11-2
ASSPGIGGYNEQF
>TRBV4-2
ASSQGAEQETQY
>TRBV25-1
ASSKGLRQETQY
>TRBV24-1
ATSDARRSEQY
>TRBV5-1
ASSPIAGVNEQF
>TRBV19
ASSRFGVNTEAF
>TRBV24-1
ATSVSGPYQPQH
>TRBV5-1
ASSQGLLMNTEAF
>TRBV6-4
ASSATGVYNEQF
>TRBV6-2/TRBV6-3
ASMLAETQY
>TRBV6-6
ATRRGLGTEAF
>TRBV7-2
ASSQNRGYQETQY
>TRBV20-1
SARPSTDTQY
>TRBV27
ASRPRGRTEAF
>TRBV14
ASSQVVGANVLT
>TRBV5-6
ASSSRGSTRLGQF
>TRBV20-1
SARDPGTRGFSAQY
>TRBV5-1
ASSLGIGGAYNEQF
>TRBV20-1
SARDWDRTYNEQF
>TRBV21-1
ASTRTYEQY
>TRBV29-1
SAQGQDTEAF
>TRBV18
ASSPPTSKNIQY
>TRBV7-8
ASSFGQGGSEAF
>TRBV6-1
ASSEVTAGGRETQY
>TRBV11-2
ASSLDGAYSQPQH
>TRBV28
ASSFGLAGGRSYNEQF
>TRBV7-2
ASSLERGLGTEAF
>TRBV5-6
ASSSLGPGTPQH
>TRBV4-3
ASSPSTSGSAGTQY
>TRBV12-3/TRBV12-4
ASSLGAQDGYT
>TRBV11-1
ASSLDAGADTQY